This record looks at one TCR beta chain sequence and its context. The data stem from a study of blood T cell repertoires in COVID-19. As for the study in general: Italy, Spain and the United States were the sources of the convalescent and acute COVID-19 samples. PBMCs, B-cell-depleted T cells, or T cells were the source of the cDNA or gDNA that made up the material.

In the source study's methods: Amplification of reference gene primers provided the estimated nucleated cell counts. Data came from immunoSEQ multiplex PCR; TCRdb stores just in-frame clones and leaves some out. From that table come the V and J calls and clone size; the DNA was used to work out D and trimming. The sample lists 110,000 or so clones; over 70% were seen once. This clonotype was sampled from a man in his fifties or sixties with acute or convalescent COVID-19. The source material was peripheral blood.

The CDR3 DNA follows: TGCGCCAGCAGCCCCCAGGGGGCGGACTATGGCTACACCTTC. This encodes CASSPQGADYGYTF. The chain couples TRBV5-1 to TRBJ1-2; TRBD1 agrees at 8 bases. CDR1 is SGHRS and CDR2 is YFSETQ in the germline V gene. CDR3 length equals 14 residues. With 4 bases clipped from V and 3 bases from J, the junction kept 5 bases outside the gene matches.